This T cell receptor (beta chain) is from a study of T cells in Graves' hyperthyroidism and ophthalmopathy. The TCR beta CDR3 regions underwent amplification using RNA transcripts as the source. Researchers ran a first-round RT-PCR on the TCR CDR3 using the HTBI primer set. TCRdb called the multiplex PCR reads again in MiXCR, with one record for every CDR3 protein. The sample contains over 45,000 distinct CDR3 sequences, less than 60% of which appear only once. The CDR3 has 19 amino acids. V dropped 1 base and J dropped 0 bases, with 22 bases sitting between them. In germline, CDR1 is DFQATT, CDR2 SNEGSKA (reference sequence).

This receptor was identified in a woman between 50 and 59 years old with Graves' ophthalmopathy. The gene calls are TRBV20-1 and TRBJ1-3; D perhaps matches TRBD1 (5 bases). The specimen was blood. CDR3 in amino acids: CSARALGRSFPYSGNTIYF. For the CDR3, the DNA is TGCAGTGCTAGAGCTCTGGGACGTTCGTTCCCCTACTCTGGAAACACCATATATTTT.